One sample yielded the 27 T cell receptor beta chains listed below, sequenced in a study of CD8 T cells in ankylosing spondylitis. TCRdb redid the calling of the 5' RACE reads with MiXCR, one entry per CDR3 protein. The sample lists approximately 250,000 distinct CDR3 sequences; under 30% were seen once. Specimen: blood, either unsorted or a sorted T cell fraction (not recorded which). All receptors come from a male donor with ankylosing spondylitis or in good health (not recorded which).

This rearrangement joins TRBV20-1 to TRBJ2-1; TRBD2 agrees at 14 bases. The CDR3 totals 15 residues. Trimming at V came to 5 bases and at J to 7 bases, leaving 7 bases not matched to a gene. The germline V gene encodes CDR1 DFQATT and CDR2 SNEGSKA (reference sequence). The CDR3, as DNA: TGCAGTGCTCCCCGACTAGCGGGGGGGCCTAATGAGCAGTTCTTC. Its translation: CSAPRLAGGPNEQFF.

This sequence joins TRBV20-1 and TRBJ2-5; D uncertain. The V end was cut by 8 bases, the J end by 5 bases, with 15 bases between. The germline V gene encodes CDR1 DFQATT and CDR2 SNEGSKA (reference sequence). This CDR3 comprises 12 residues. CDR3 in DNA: TGCAGTCCCTGGTTAGGGCGGGAGACCCAGTACTTC. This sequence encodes CSPWLGRETQYF.

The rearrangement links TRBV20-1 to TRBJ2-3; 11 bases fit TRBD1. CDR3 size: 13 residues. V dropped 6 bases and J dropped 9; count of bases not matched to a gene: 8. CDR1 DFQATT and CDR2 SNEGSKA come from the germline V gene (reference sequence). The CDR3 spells CSAGTGGELTQYF. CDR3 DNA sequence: TGCAGTGCAGGGACAGGGGGGGAGTTGACGCAGTATTTT.

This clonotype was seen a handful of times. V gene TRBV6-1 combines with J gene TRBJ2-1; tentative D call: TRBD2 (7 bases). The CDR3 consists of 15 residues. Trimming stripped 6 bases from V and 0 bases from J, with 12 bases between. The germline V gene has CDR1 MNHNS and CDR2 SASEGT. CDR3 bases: TGTGCCAGCAGCGGGGGGCGGGACTCCTACAATGAGCAGTTCTTC. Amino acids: CASSGGRDSYNEQFF.

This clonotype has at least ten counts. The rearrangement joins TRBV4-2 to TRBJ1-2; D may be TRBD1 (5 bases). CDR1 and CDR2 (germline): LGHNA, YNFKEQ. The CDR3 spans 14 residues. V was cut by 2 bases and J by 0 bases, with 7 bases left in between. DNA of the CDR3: TGTGCCAGCAGCCAATCGGGGGCTAACTATGGCTACACCTTC. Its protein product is CASSQSGANYGYTF.

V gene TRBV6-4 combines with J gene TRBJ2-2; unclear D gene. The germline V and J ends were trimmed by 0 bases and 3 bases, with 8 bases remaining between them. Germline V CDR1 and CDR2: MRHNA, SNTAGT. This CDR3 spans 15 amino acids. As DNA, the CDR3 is TGTGCCAGCAGTGACTCGGTTCGCGACACCGGGGAGCTGTTTTTT. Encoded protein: CASSDSVRDTGELFF.

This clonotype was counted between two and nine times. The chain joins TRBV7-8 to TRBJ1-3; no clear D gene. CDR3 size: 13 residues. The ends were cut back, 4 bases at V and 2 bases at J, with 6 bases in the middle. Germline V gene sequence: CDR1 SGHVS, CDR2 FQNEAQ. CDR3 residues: CASSSEAGNTIYF. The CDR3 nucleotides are TGTGCCAGCAGCTCAGAAGCTGGAAACACCATATATTTT.

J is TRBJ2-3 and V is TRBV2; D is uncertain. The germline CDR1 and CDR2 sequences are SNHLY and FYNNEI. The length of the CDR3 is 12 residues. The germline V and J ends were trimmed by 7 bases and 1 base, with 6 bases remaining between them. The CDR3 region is CASTQGTDTQYF. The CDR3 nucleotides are TGTGCCAGCACGCAGGGCACAGATACGCAGTATTTT.

The CDR3 spells CASSQTRQLRFDEQYF. In nucleotides, the CDR3 is TGTGCCAGCAGCCAGACCCGACAGCTGAGGTTCGACGAGCAGTACTTC. The chain carries TRBV7-8 and TRBJ2-7, with a weak D call TRBD1 (5 bases). Germline lookup yields CDR1 SGHVS and CDR2 FQNEAQ. The V and J ends lost 5 bases and 5 bases respectively, with 22 bases between them. The CDR3 length is 16 residues.

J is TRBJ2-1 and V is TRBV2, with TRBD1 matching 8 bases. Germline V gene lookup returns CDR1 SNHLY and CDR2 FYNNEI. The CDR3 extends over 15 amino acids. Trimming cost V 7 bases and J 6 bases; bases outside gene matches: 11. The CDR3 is CASTTRTGIVNEQFF. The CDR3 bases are TGTGCCAGCACCACCCGGACAGGGATCGTCAATGAGCAGTTCTTC.

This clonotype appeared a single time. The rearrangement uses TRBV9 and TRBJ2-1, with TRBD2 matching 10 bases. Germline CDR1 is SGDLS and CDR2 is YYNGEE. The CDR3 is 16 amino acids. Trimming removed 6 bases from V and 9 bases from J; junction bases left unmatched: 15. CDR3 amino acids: CASNPGSGGAWSEQFF. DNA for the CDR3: TGTGCCAGCAACCCGGGGAGCGGGGGGGCCTGGTCTGAGCAGTTCTTC.

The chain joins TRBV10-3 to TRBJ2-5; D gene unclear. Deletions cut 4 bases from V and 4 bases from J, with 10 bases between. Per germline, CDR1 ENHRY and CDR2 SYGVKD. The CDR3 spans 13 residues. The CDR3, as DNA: TGTGCCATCAGTGGGGGTATCGGAGAGACCCAGTACTTC. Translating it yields CAISGGIGETQYF.

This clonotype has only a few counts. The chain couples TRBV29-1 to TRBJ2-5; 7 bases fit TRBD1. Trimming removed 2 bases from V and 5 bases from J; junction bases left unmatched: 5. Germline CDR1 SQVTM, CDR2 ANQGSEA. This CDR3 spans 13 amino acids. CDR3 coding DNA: TGCAGCGTTGAAACTACAGGGGTGGAGACCCAGTACTTC. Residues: CSVETTGVETQYF.

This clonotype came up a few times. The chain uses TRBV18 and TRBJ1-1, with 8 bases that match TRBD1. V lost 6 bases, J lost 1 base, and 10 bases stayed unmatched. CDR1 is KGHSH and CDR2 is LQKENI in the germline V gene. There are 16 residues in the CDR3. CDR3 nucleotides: TGTGCCAGCTCCCCATGGGCAGGGGGCTGGAACACTGAAGCTTTCTTT. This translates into CASSPWAGGWNTEAFF.

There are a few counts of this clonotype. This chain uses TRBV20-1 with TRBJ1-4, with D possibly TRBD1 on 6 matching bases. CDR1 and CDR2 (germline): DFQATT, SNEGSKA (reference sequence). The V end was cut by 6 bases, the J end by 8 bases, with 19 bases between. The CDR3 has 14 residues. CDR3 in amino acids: CSAKRGRGGEKLFF. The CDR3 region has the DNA TGCAGTGCCAAACGCGGCAGGGGAGGCGAAAAACTGTTTTTT.

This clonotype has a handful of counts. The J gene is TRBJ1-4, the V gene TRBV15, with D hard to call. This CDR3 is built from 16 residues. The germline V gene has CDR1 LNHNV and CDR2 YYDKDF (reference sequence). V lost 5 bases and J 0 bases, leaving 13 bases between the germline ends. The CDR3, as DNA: TGTGCCACCAGCCCCGGGGTTGTTGCAACTAATGAAAAACTGTTTTTT. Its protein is CATSPGVVATNEKLFF.

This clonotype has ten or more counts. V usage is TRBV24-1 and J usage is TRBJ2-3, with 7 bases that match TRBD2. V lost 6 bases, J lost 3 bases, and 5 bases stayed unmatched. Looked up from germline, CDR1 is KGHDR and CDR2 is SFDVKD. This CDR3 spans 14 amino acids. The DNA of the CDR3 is TGTGCCACCAGTTTGGGGACTAATACAGATACGCAGTATTTT. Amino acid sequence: CATSLGTNTDTQYF.

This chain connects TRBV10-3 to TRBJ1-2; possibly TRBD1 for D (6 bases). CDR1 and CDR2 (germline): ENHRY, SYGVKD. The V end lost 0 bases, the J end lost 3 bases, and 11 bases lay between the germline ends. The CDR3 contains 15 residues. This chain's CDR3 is CAISESTGKDYGYTF. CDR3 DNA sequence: TGTGCCATCAGTGAGTCTACAGGGAAGGACTATGGCTACACCTTC.

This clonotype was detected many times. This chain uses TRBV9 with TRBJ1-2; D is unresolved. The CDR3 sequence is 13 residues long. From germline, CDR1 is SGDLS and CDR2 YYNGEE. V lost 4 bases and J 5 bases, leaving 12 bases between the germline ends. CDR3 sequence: CASSTTDVYGYTF. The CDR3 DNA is TGTGCCAGCAGCACCACGGACGTATATGGCTACACCTTC.

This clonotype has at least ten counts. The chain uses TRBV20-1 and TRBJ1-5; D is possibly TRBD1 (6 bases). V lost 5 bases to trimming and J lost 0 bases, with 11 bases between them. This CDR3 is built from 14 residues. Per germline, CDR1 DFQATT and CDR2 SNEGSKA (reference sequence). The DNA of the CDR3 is TGCAGTGCTCCGACAGGCCTTAGCAATCAGCCCCAGCATTTT. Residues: CSAPTGLSNQPQHF.

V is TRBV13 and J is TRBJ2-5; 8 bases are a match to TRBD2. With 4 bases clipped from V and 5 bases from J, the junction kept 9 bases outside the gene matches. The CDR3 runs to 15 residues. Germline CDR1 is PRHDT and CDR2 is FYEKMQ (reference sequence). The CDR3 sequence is CASSSPGGKSETQYF. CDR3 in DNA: TGTGCCAGCAGCTCGCCGGGGGGGAAGTCGGAGACCCAGTACTTC.

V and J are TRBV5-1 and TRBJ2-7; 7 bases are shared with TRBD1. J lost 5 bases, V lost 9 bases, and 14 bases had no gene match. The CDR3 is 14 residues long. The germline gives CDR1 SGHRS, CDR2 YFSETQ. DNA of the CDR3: TGCGCCACCGAGGGGACAGACTCGTTCCACGAGCAGTACTTC. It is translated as CATEGTDSFHEQYF. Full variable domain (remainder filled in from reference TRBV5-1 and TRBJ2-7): KAGVTQTPRYLIKTRGQQVTLSCSPISGHRSVSWYQQTPGQGLQFLFEYFSETQRNKGNFPGRFSGRQFSNSRSEMNVSTLELGDSALYLCATEGTDSFHEQYFGPGTRLTVT.

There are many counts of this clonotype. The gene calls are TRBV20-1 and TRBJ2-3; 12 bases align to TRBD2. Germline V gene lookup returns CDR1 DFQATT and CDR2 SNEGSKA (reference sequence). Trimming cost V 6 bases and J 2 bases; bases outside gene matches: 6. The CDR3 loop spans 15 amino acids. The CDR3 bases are TGCAGTGCCCCTACTAGCGGGGGGTACACAGATACGCAGTATTTT. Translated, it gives CSAPTSGGYTDTQYF.

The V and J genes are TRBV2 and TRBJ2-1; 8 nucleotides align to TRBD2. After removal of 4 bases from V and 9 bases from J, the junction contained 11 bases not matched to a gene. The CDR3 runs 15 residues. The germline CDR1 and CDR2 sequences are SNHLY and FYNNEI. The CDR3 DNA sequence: TGTGCCAGCAGTGGGTTCCTCGGGGGGGCCCTTGAGCAGTTCTTC. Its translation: CASSGFLGGALEQFF. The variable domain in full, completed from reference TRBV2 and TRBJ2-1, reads EPEVTQTPSHQVTQMGQEVILRCVPISNHLYFYWYRQILGQKVEFLVSFYNNEISEKSEIFDDQFSVERPDGSNFTLKIRSTKLEDSAMYFCASSGFLGGALEQFFGPGTRLTVL.

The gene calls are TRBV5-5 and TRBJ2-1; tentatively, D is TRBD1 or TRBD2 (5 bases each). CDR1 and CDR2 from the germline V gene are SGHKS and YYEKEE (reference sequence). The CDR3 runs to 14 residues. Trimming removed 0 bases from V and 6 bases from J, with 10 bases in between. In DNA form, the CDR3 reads TGTGCCAGCAGCTTGGAGTGGGGGAGCAATGAGCAGTTCTTC. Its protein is CASSLEWGSNEQFF.

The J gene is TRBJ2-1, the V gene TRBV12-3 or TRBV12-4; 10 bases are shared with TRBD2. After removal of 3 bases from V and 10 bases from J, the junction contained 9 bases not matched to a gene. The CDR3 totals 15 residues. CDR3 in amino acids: CASSFDASGGGEQFF. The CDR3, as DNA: TGTGCCAGCAGTTTTGATGCTAGCGGGGGAGGGGAGCAGTTCTTC.

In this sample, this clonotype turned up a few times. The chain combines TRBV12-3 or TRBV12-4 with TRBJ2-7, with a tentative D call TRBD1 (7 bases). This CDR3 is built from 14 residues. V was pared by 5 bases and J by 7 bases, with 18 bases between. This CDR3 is CASSLRRGLGEQYF. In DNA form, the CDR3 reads TGTGCCAGCAGTCTCCGGAGGGGGCTGGGTGAGCAGTACTTC.